Listed here are 24 T cell receptor beta chains from one sample, sequenced in a study of blood T cell repertoires in COVID-19. The protocol was immunoSEQ multiplex PCR, while the TCRdb copy is restricted to in-frame clones and leaves out a portion. The sample yields under 150,000 clones, about 85% seen once. Sequencing was carried out using peripheral blood. The source is a woman between 35 and 50 years old with active or convalescent COVID-19.

V usage is TRBV28 and J usage is TRBJ1-1; D is undetermined. The CDR3 has 15 amino acids. CDR1 and CDR2 from the germline V gene are MDHEN and SYDVKM. The V gene lost 5 bases and the J gene lost 4 bases, with 17 bases spanning the gap. CDR3 in amino acids: CASSPWSVMSTEAFF. The DNA for the CDR3 is TGTGCCAGCAGTCCGTGGTCGGTGATGAGCACTGAAGCTTTCTTT. The whole variable domain, remainder taken from reference TRBV28 and TRBJ1-1, is DVKVTQSSRYLVKRTGEKVFLECVQDMDHENMFWYRQDPGLGLRLIYFSYDVKMKEKGDIPEGYSVSREKKERFSLILESASTNQTSMYLCASSPWSVMSTEAFFGQGTRLTVV.

This chain connects TRBV11-3 to TRBJ2-2, with D maybe TRBD2 (6 bases). This CDR3 is 16 amino acids long. The germline V and J ends were trimmed by 3 bases and 6 bases, with 17 bases remaining between them. Germline CDR1 SGHNT, CDR2 YENEEA. CDR3 sequence: CASSLGSGPLAGELFF. Written as DNA, the CDR3 is TGTGCCAGCAGCTTGGGTAGCGGACCCCTCGCCGGGGAGCTGTTTTTT.

The V gene is TRBV2, the J gene TRBJ2-7; no firm D call. CDR1 is SNHLY, CDR2 FYNNEI, per germline. The V gene lost 4 bases and the J gene lost 0 bases, with 7 bases spanning the gap. The CDR3 runs to 13 residues. CDR3 loop: CASSALSSYEQYF. The CDR3 bases are TGTGCCAGCAGTGCCCTATCCTCCTACGAGCAGTACTTC.

This sequence joins TRBV29-1 and TRBJ1-4; 7 bases line up with TRBD1. The J segment lost 4 bases and the V segment lost 1 base, leaving 6 bases of the junction unmatched. CDR1 and CDR2 from the germline V gene are SQVTM and ANQGSEA. This CDR3 comprises 15 residues. CDR3: CSVEVGGQSNEKLFF. The CDR3 bases are TGCAGCGTTGAAGTAGGGGGACAGAGTAATGAAAAACTGTTTTTT.

The V and J genes are TRBV3-1 (or the pseudogene TRBV3-2) and TRBJ1-2; 7 nucleotides line up with TRBD1. This CDR3 region has 13 residues. Germline assignment: CDR1 LGHDT and CDR2 YNNKEL (reference sequence). J gave up 8 bases and V 2 bases, and 5 bases lay outside the gene matches. DNA of the CDR3: TGTGCCAGCAGCCAAATACAGGGGAAAGGCTACACCTTC. It codes for CASSQIQGKGYTF.

The V and J genes are TRBV28 and TRBJ1-1; 12 bases align to TRBD1. Unmatched junction bases numbered 4, after V lost 6 bases and J lost 5 bases. Germline lookup yields CDR1 MDHEN and CDR2 SYDVKM. This CDR3 contains 14 residues. CDR3 sequence: CASRPGQGATEAFF. CDR3 nucleotide sequence: TGTGCCAGCAGACCGGGACAGGGGGCGACTGAAGCTTTCTTT.

The CDR3 spells CASSPQDRIRSPLHF. In nucleotides, the CDR3 is TGTGCCAGCTCACCACAGGACAGGATAAGGTCACCCCTCCACTTT. J is TRBJ1-6 and V is TRBV18; TRBD1 agrees at 7 bases. Trimming took 1 base from V and 10 from J; bases not matched to a gene: 7. Germline V gene data show CDR1 as KGHSH and CDR2 as LQKENI. CDR3 length: 15 residues.

The chain uses TRBV29-1 and TRBJ2-2, with 9 bases that match TRBD1. The CDR3 sequence is 14 residues long. V shed 3 bases and J 1 base; nucleotides not matched to a gene: 0. CDR1 SQVTM and CDR2 ANQGSEA come from the germline V gene. The CDR3, as DNA: TGCAGCGTTGAGGACAGGGGGAACACCGGGGAGCTGTTTTTT. As protein: CSVEDRGNTGELFF.

This sequence joins TRBV9 and TRBJ1-6, with D possibly matching TRBD1 (5 bases). V shed 0 bases and J shed 2 bases, with 9 bases lying between them. Germline assignment: CDR1 SGDLS and CDR2 YYNGEE. The CDR3 is made up of 16 amino acids. CDR3 nucleotides: TGTGCCAGCAGCGTAGGGGGGGTTGCCTATAATTCACCCCTCCACTTT. Translating gives CASSVGGVAYNSPLHF.

The V gene is TRBV7-2, the J gene TRBJ2-2; 15 nucleotides match TRBD2. Germline V gene sequence: CDR1 SGHTA, CDR2 FQGNSA. The CDR3 loop spans 19 amino acids. With 0 bases clipped from V and 0 bases from J, the junction kept 2 bases outside the gene matches. CDR3 in DNA: TGTGCCAGCAGCTTAGCGGGACTAGCGGGAGGAGCGAACACCGGGGAGCTGTTTTTT. This encodes CASSLAGLAGGANTGELFF.

This chain connects TRBV3-1 (or the pseudogene TRBV3-2) to TRBJ2-3; D is possibly TRBD2 (6 bases). Germline loops: CDR1 LGHDT, CDR2 YNNKEL (reference sequence). V was clipped by 4 bases and J by 9 bases, with 11 bases between them. This CDR3 region has 12 residues. CDR3 nucleotides: TGTGCCAGCAGCCCGCTCGGGGGAACGCAGTATTTT. It translates to CASSPLGGTQYF.

The gene calls are TRBV7-2 and TRBJ2-2; no firm D call. CDR3 length: 13 amino acids. Trimming took off 5 bases at V and 4 bases at J, with 8 bases between the two ends. CDR1 is SGHTA and CDR2 is FQGNSA in the germline V gene. CDR3 protein: CASSVRGTGELFF. The CDR3 nucleotides are TGTGCCAGCAGCGTAAGAGGCACCGGGGAGCTGTTTTTT.

This chain uses TRBV4-1 with TRBJ1-5; TRBD1 aligns across 7 bases. V gave up 2 bases and J gave up 7 bases; unmatched junction bases: 5. Germline V lookup: CDR1 MGHRA, CDR2 YSYEKL. The CDR3 totals 14 residues. The CDR3 sequence is CASSQRTGGQPQHF. CDR3 nucleotides: TGCGCCAGCAGCCAACGGACAGGCGGACAGCCCCAGCATTTT.

The gene calls are TRBV28 and TRBJ1-2, with D unclear. CDR1 is MDHEN and CDR2 is SYDVKM in the germline V gene. This CDR3 contains 15 residues. V gave up 7 bases and J gave up 8 bases, with 23 bases separating them. In nucleotides, the CDR3 is TGTGCCAGCATCCCCTGGAGGGCCGGGATGGGGGGCTACACCTTC. It codes for CASIPWRAGMGGYTF.

This chain uses TRBV6-5 with TRBJ1-5; D is possibly TRBD1 (6 bases). Trimming left V 5 bases short and J 5 bases short, with 16 bases between. CDR3 length equals 15 residues. Germline V lookup: CDR1 MNHEY, CDR2 SVGAGI. The CDR3 region has the DNA TGTGCCAGCAGTCGTACAGGGACCCCGGATCAGCCCCAGCATTTT. It yields the protein CASSRTGTPDQPQHF.

CDR3 DNA: TGTGCCAGCAGCCCGACAGGGGTTCATCAGCCCCAGCATTTT. Translating it yields CASSPTGVHQPQHF. V gene TRBV9 combines with J gene TRBJ1-5, with 8 bases matching TRBD1. With 4 bases clipped from V and 5 bases from J, the junction kept 5 bases outside the gene matches. Germline CDR1 reads SGDLS; CDR2 reads YYNGEE. This CDR3 has 14 residues.

The V call is TRBV11-2, the J call TRBJ2-7; weak D call: TRBD2 (5 bases). Germline-derived CDR1 and CDR2 are SGHAT and FQNNGV. This CDR3 region has 13 residues. Trimming removed 4 bases at V and 2 bases at J, with 9 bases between. The CDR3 loop is CASSSPGTYEQYF. The CDR3 DNA reads TGTGCCAGCAGCTCGCCGGGGACCTACGAGCAGTACTTC.

The chain employs TRBV5-6 and TRBJ2-1; TRBD2 agrees at 9 bases. Per the germline V gene, CDR1 is SGHDT and CDR2 is YYEEEE. The ends lost 3 bases at V and 10 bases at J; junction bases unmatched: 8. The CDR3 has 14 amino acids. The DNA for the CDR3 is TGTGCCAGCAGCTCGACTAGCGGACAAACAGAGCAGTTCTTC. It yields the protein CASSSTSGQTEQFF.

CDR3 protein: CASSLLGTGAPTEAFF. CDR3 nucleotides: TGTGCCAGCAGCCTTCTAGGGACAGGGGCCCCCACTGAAGCTTTCTTT. This chain uses TRBV7-9 with TRBJ1-1, with TRBD1 identical over 10 bases. V shed 5 bases and J 4 bases; nucleotides not matched to a gene: 10. Germline V gives CDR1 SEHNR, CDR2 FQNEAQ (reference sequence). The CDR3 is made up of 16 amino acids.

The rearrangement joins TRBV7-9 to TRBJ1-1, with a weak D call TRBD1 (6 bases). The V end was cut by 5 bases, the J end by 5 bases, with 30 bases between. The CDR3 runs to 19 residues. Germline V gene sequence: CDR1 SEHNR, CDR2 FQNEAQ (reference sequence). CDR3 sequence reads: CASSPLLGGRGRPVTEAFF. DNA for the CDR3: TGTGCCAGCAGCCCCTTACTGGGTGGCAGGGGCAGGCCCGTGACTGAAGCTTTCTTT.

The chain uses TRBV6-5 and TRBJ1-2, with 9 positions matching TRBD1. The CDR3 length is 15 residues. Germline CDR1 and CDR2: MNHEY and SVGAGI. V was pared by 5 bases and J by 2 bases, with 6 bases of the junction left unmatched. DNA of the CDR3: TGTGCCAGCAGTCCACAGGGGGCCGAGAACTATGGCTACACCTTC. Protein sequence: CASSPQGAENYGYTF.

The chain employs TRBV28 and TRBJ2-1; 8 bases line up with TRBD1. The germline CDR1 and CDR2 sequences are MDHEN and SYDVKM. This CDR3 spans 15 amino acids. With 4 bases clipped from V and 4 bases from J, the junction kept 6 bases outside the gene matches. In DNA form, the CDR3 reads TGTGCCAGCAGTTCGCAGGGGGCCGGGTACAATGAGCAGTTCTTC. Protein: CASSSQGAGYNEQFF.

The chain joins TRBV10-2 to TRBJ2-7; D gene uncertain. Trimming took off 3 bases at V and 0 bases at J, with 6 bases between the two ends. This CDR3 is 13 amino acids long. Germline V gene lookup returns CDR1 WSHSY and CDR2 SAAADI. CDR3 protein: CASSDVNSYEQYF. The CDR3, as DNA: TGCGCCAGCAGTGATGTCAACTCCTACGAGCAGTACTTC.

In its sample, this clone was seen a few times. This chain connects TRBV10-3 to TRBJ1-3, with D possibly TRBD1 on 5 matching bases. The germline V gene has CDR1 ENHRY and CDR2 SYGVKD. The V end was cut by 4 bases, the J end by 0 bases, with 13 bases between. The length of the CDR3 is 16 residues. Here the CDR3 reads CAISGISGGSGNTIYF. In DNA, the CDR3 is TGTGCCATCAGTGGGATTTCGGGGGGCTCTGGAAACACCATATATTTT.